This TCR beta chain is drawn from a study of blood T cell repertoires in COVID-19. This CDR3 has 17 amino acids. The germline CDR1 and CDR2 sequences are LGHDT and YNNKEL (reference sequence). The trim removed 2 bases at V and 2 bases at J, leaving 9 bases unmatched. Only in-frame clones appear in the TCRdb table, and some are missing; sequencing was by immunoSEQ multiplex PCR. Of about 400,000 clones in the sample, roughly 87% are singletons; the top ten hold over 2%. Sequenced input: PBMCs or T cells enriched from blood (not recorded which). The sequence was collected from a woman in her forties with acute COVID-19. The chain has TRBV3-1 (or the pseudogene TRBV3-2) and TRBJ2-3; TRBD2 matches 8 bases. The CDR3: CASSQLQAGVNTDTQYF. The CDR3 DNA reads TGTGCCAGCAGCCAACTTCAAGCGGGGGTGAACACAGATACGCAGTATTTT.